Following are 20 T cell receptor beta chains from one sample sequenced in a study of blood T cell repertoires in COVID-19. Clones were sequenced by immunoSEQ multiplex PCR, and TCRdb holds only the in-frame ones, with some missing. The sample lists more than 250,000 clones, over 75% seen once, with around 9.2% in the top ten. The source material was peripheral blood. These receptors came from a human donor in a cohort sampled during active COVID-19.

The chain links TRBV6-5 to TRBJ1-5; 8 bases align to TRBD1. Germline lookup yields CDR1 MNHEY and CDR2 SVGAGI. With 7 bases clipped from V and 8 bases from J, the junction kept 7 bases outside the gene matches. This CDR3 comprises 13 residues. The CDR3 DNA reads TGTGCCAGCACCCCAGGGGGCCGGGAGCCCCAGCATTTT. It yields the protein CASTPGGREPQHF.

As for this clone: The sample carries other DNA sequences with the same CDR3. The rearrangement uses TRBV6-1 and TRBJ1-2, with 9 bases aligning to TRBD1. Trimming removed 4 bases from V and 8 bases from J; junction bases left unmatched: 14. This CDR3 region has 16 residues. The germline CDR1 and CDR2 sequences are MNHNS and SASEGT. The CDR3 here is CASSGTGTGKPGGYTF. The CDR3 DNA reads TGTGCCAGCAGTGGCACCGGGACAGGGAAACCGGGCGGCTACACCTTC.

This rearrangement joins TRBV7-8 to TRBJ2-7; 7 nucleotides match TRBD2. CDR1 and CDR2 (germline): SGHVS, FQNEAQ. The CDR3 spans 15 residues. The junction had 10 bases not matched to a gene; V was cut back by 5 bases and J by 3 bases. CDR3 DNA sequence: TGTGCCAGCAGCCATCCTAGCGGAACCCTCTACGAGCAGTACTTC. This gives the protein CASSHPSGTLYEQYF.

This chain uses TRBV4-3 with TRBJ2-7, with TRBD1 identical over 10 bases. CDR1 and CDR2 from the germline V gene are LGHNA and YSLEER. The CDR3 has 15 amino acids. The V segment lost 4 bases and the J segment 1 base; nucleotides outside the gene matches: 4. In nucleotides, the CDR3 is TGCGCCAGCAGCCGGACAGGGGGTACGTCCTACGAGCAGTACTTC. It translates to CASSRTGGTSYEQYF.

The CDR3 coding sequence is TGTGCCAGCAGCTCGGCGAGGGCGGGAGGAGTGGAGGGCCAGTACTTC. Translating it yields CASSSARAGGVEGQYF. The V gene is TRBV7-8, the J gene TRBJ2-5; 8 nucleotides line up with TRBD2. Germline values: CDR1 SGHVS, CDR2 FQNEAQ. The CDR3 loop spans 16 amino acids. Trimming removed 4 bases from V and 10 bases from J; junction bases left unmatched: 17. The full variable domain, rest sourced from reference TRBV7-8 and TRBJ2-5, is GAGVSQSPRYKVAKRGQDVALRCDPISGHVSLFWYQQALGQGPEFLTYFQNEAQLDKSGLPSDRFFAERPEGSVSTLKIQRTQQEDSAVYLCASSSARAGGVEGQYFGPGTRLLVL.

This clone was seen just once. This sequence joins TRBV5-8 and TRBJ1-1; D gene uncertain. The CDR3 consists of 15 residues. V shed 2 bases and J shed 4 bases, with 15 bases lying between them. The germline gives CDR1 SGHTS, CDR2 YDEGEE. CDR3 region: CASSLGGSVITEAFF. Here the CDR3 DNA reads TGTGCCAGCAGCTTAGGAGGGTCGGTGATCACTGAAGCTTTCTTT.

V and J are TRBV6-5 and TRBJ2-7, with 12 bases identical to TRBD2. Unmatched junction bases numbered 2, after V lost 6 bases and J lost 2 bases. Germline CDR1 reads MNHEY; CDR2 reads SVGAGI. The length of the CDR3 is 14 residues. The CDR3 DNA reads as TGTGCCAGCAGAAGGACTAGCGGGGCCTACGAGCAGTACTTC. Encoded protein: CASRRTSGAYEQYF.

The chain carries TRBV24-1 and TRBJ2-3, with TRBD2 identical over 10 bases. The germline V gene encodes CDR1 KGHDR and CDR2 SFDVKD. The CDR3 is 17 residues long. V trimming: 6 bases; J trimming: 0 bases; junction bases outside the gene matches: 8. The CDR3 sequence is CATSPLAGTSSTDTQYF. In DNA form, the CDR3 reads TGTGCCACCAGTCCACTAGCGGGGACGTCCAGCACAGATACGCAGTATTTT.

This chain joins TRBV6-5 and TRBJ1-2, with 11 bases matching TRBD1. The CDR3 is made up of 14 amino acids. Germline CDR1 reads MNHEY; CDR2 reads SVGAGI. Germline trimming cut 6 bases from V and 5 bases from J; bases unmatched to any gene: 5. The CDR3 DNA is TGTGCCAGCAGACCGGACAGGGGGCAATATGGCTACACCTTC. Its protein product is CASRPDRGQYGYTF.

V gene TRBV5-1 combines with J gene TRBJ2-2, with TRBD1 identical over 8 bases. The CDR3 has 13 amino acids. V shed 9 bases, J shed 2 bases, and the junction held 3 bases outside the gene matches. From germline, CDR1 is SGHRS and CDR2 YFSETQ. CDR3 DNA sequence: TGCGCCACCGGACAGGGTAACACCGGGGAGCTGTTTTTT. It codes for CATGQGNTGELFF.

The chain has TRBV7-9 and TRBJ2-6; D is uncertain. CDR1 and CDR2 from the germline V gene are SEHNR and FQNEAQ (reference sequence). The CDR3 has 14 residues. V lost 3 bases to trimming and J lost 0 bases, with 3 bases between them. The DNA for the CDR3 is TGTGCCAGCAGCTTTAGCTCTGGGGCCAACGTCCTGACTTTC. Translation gives CASSFSSGANVLTF.

The genes are TRBV4-2 and TRBJ2-7, with D perhaps matching TRBD1 (5 bases). The CDR3 length is 15 residues. The germline V gene has CDR1 LGHNA and CDR2 YNFKEQ. V shed 2 bases and J shed 3 bases, with 14 bases lying between them. CDR3 bases: TGTGCCAGCAGCCAACACTTAGGGGAAGGCTACGAGCAGTACTTC. Translating it yields CASSQHLGEGYEQYF.

This clone has more than one count but fewer than ten. V and J are TRBV5-6 and TRBJ1-1; 7 bases are shared with TRBD1. CDR1 is SGHDT, CDR2 YYEEEE, per germline. V lost 2 bases and J lost 7; bases outside the gene matches: 11. CDR3 length: 15 amino acids. The CDR3 sequence is CASSLGGAGGIEAFF. The CDR3 nucleotides are TGTGCCAGCAGCTTAGGTGGGGCAGGGGGTATTGAAGCTTTCTTT.

This clone was found a few times. V and J are TRBV19 and TRBJ1-2; D is perhaps TRBD1 (5 bases). CDR1 and CDR2 (germline): LNHDA, SQIVND (reference sequence). This CDR3 spans 11 amino acids. V was shortened by 7 bases and J by 8 bases, with 11 bases between the two germline ends. CDR3 residues: CASKDRVGYTF. The CDR3 region has the DNA TGTGCCAGTAAAGACAGAGTGGGCTACACCTTC.

This rearrangement joins TRBV19 to TRBJ1-5; no definite D call. This CDR3 has 12 residues. The V and J ends lost 3 bases and 6 bases respectively, with 6 bases between them. Germline V gene data show CDR1 as LNHDA and CDR2 as SQIVND (reference sequence). CDR3 residues: CASSMQVQPQHF. DNA of the CDR3: TGTGCCAGTAGTATGCAGGTTCAGCCCCAGCATTTT.

The chain carries TRBV28 and TRBJ2-1; D is possibly TRBD2 (5 bases). Trimming left V 1 base short and J 6 bases short, with 13 bases between. Germline values: CDR1 MDHEN, CDR2 SYDVKM. This CDR3 has 15 residues. DNA of the CDR3: TGTGCCAGCAGTTTATCTCTAGGTCGGGGCAATGAGCAGTTCTTC. Amino acid sequence: CASSLSLGRGNEQFF.

This sequence joins TRBV11-3 and TRBJ2-3, with unresolved D. The CDR3 totals 13 residues. The germline gives CDR1 SGHNT, CDR2 YENEEA. Trimming left V 1 base short and J 5 bases short, with 7 bases between. CDR3 DNA: TGTGCCAGCAGCTTAGTACCGGGAGATACGCAGTATTTT. It is translated as CASSLVPGDTQYF.

V is TRBV27 and J is TRBJ1-2; 9 nucleotides line up with TRBD1. The CDR3 is 15 residues long. V was clipped by 3 bases and J by 1 base; unmatched bases: 3. Per the germline V gene, CDR1 is MNHEY and CDR2 is SMNVEV (reference sequence). This CDR3 reads CASSFTTGGNYGYTF. The DNA for the CDR3 is TGTGCCAGCAGTTTTACGACAGGGGGTAACTATGGCTACACCTTC.

In this sample, this clone turned up once. The CDR3 loop is CASRGGQGQYSPLHF. For the CDR3, the DNA is TGTGCCAGCAGAGGAGGACAGGGGCAATATTCACCCCTCCACTTT. This chain connects TRBV6-6 to TRBJ1-6; 9 bases agree with TRBD1. The CDR3 is made up of 15 amino acids. Germline V gene sequence: CDR1 MNHNY, CDR2 SVGAGI (reference sequence). V gave up 6 bases and J gave up 8 bases; unmatched junction bases: 8.

V and J are TRBV19 and TRBJ1-1; 7 bases fit TRBD1. In germline, CDR1 is LNHDA, CDR2 SQIVND (reference sequence). The CDR3 totals 15 residues. Unmatched junction bases numbered 7, after V lost 6 bases and J lost 0 bases. The CDR3 nucleotides are TGTGCCAGTAGAAAGGGACAGCACATGAACACTGAAGCTTTCTTT. Translating gives CASRKGQHMNTEAFF. Full variable domain (outside the CDR3, taken from reference TRBV19 and TRBJ1-1): DGGITQSPKYLFRKEGQNVTLSCEQNLNHDAMYWYRQDPGQGLRLIYYSQIVNDFQKGDIAEGYSVSREKKESFPLTVTSAQKNPTAFYLCASRKGQHMNTEAFFGQGTRLTVV.